A selection of T cell receptor beta chains follows, all from one sample in a study of cytomegalovirus exposure and HLA in healthy donors. The data were produced by immunoSEQ multiplex PCR, yet TCRdb's version contains in-frame clones alone and is incomplete. The sample holds some 150,000 clones, over 70% seen once. Sequenced sample: PBMCs. These receptors all stem from a man in his forties or fifties in good health and CMV-seropositive. Each CDR3 is given with its conserved first and last residue. A D gene is named only where the DNA matches it firmly. Clone size appears in some rows only: once, few, many, or a class for an expanded clone.

v_call,d_call,j_call,clone_size,cdr3_aa,cdr3_nt
TRBV2,.,TRBJ1-6,.,CASSVEQGNSPLHF,TGTGCCAGCAGTGTAGAGCAGGGGAATTCACCCCTCCACTTT
TRBV11-2,.,TRBJ1-4,once,CASSLEGGSGEKLFF,TGTGCCAGCAGCTTAGAGGGGGGATCTGGTGAAAAACTGTTTTTT
TRBV6-5,.,TRBJ1-5,.,CASRHGGANQPQHF,TGTGCCAGCAGGCACGGGGGGGCCAATCAGCCCCAGCATTTT
TRBV5-4,TRBD1,TRBJ2-5,.,CASSNGQGRETQYF,TGTGCCAGCAGCAACGGACAGGGGAGAGAGACCCAGTACTTC
TRBV18,TRBD2,TRBJ2-7,few,CASSEASGRSYEQYF,TGTGCCAGCTCAGAGGCTAGCGGGCGCTCCTACGAGCAGTACTTC
TRBV7-9,TRBD2,TRBJ2-3,.,CASSLYRGLAAGTDTQYF,TGTGCCAGCAGCTTATACCGAGGACTAGCGGCGGGCACAGATACGCAGTATTTT
TRBV27,.,TRBJ2-3,.,CASSLNRAKDTQYF,TGTGCCAGCAGTCTGAACAGGGCGAAAGATACGCAGTATTTT
TRBV28,TRBD1,TRBJ2-1,.,CATKWTGGYNEQFF,TGTGCCACCAAATGGACAGGGGGTTACAATGAGCAGTTCTTC
TRBV21-1,.,TRBJ1-5,.,CASSKALRQGVRRNQPQHF,TGTGCCAGCAGCAAAGCGCTAAGACAGGGGGTTAGGCGCAATCAGCCCCAGCATTTT
TRBV18,TRBD1,TRBJ1-5,.,CASSPGQTQPQHF,TGTGCCAGCTCACCGGGACAGACTCAGCCCCAGCATTTT
TRBV6-1,.,TRBJ1-2,once,CASIPRVGGRYGYTF,TGTGCCAGCATCCCACGGGTGGGGGGACGCTATGGCTACACCTTC
TRBV5-6,TRBD1,TRBJ2-2,.,CASSRQGATGELFF,TGTGCCAGCAGCCGACAGGGCGCGACGGGGGAGCTGTTTTTT
TRBV5-5,TRBD1,TRBJ1-1,.,CASSLTGGSTEAFF,TGTGCCAGCAGCTTGACAGGGGGATCCACTGAAGCTTTCTTT
TRBV5-1,.,TRBJ1-2,few,CASSAEGNYGYTF,TGCGCCAGCAGCGCGGAGGGCAACTATGGCTACACCTTC
TRBV9,TRBD2,TRBJ2-3,once,CASSVLAGAGDTQYF,TGTGCCAGCAGCGTACTAGCGGGAGCGGGGGATACGCAGTATTTT
TRBV5-8,TRBD1,TRBJ2-7,.,CASSSGTGMYEQYF,TGTGCCAGCAGCTCCGGGACAGGGATGTACGAGCAGTACTTC
TRBV5-6,.,TRBJ1-2,.,CASSLVQIYGYTF,TGTGCCAGCAGCTTGGTTCAGATCTATGGCTACACCTTC
TRBV11-3,.,TRBJ1-1,few,CASSLVRGGTEAFF,TGTGCCAGCAGCTTAGTTCGGGGAGGCACTGAAGCTTTCTTT
TRBV7-2,.,TRBJ1-1,.,CASSLGFRVNLNTEAFF,TGTGCCAGCAGCTTAGGGTTTCGAGTGAACCTGAACACTGAAGCTTTCTTT
TRBV6-1,TRBD2,TRBJ2-3,.,CASSEAVAGGDTQYF,TGTGCCAGCAGTGAAGCGGTAGCGGGGGGAGATACGCAGTATTTT
TRBV28,TRBD1,TRBJ1-6,.,CASSGSTGAISPLHF,TGTGCCAGCAGTGGGTCGACAGGGGCAATTTCACCCCTCCACTTT
TRBV28,TRBD2,TRBJ2-2,.,CASSLWLAGATGELFF,TGTGCCAGCAGTTTATGGCTAGCGGGGGCCACCGGGGAGCTGTTTTTT
TRBV30,TRBD2,TRBJ2-7,.,CAWSASVSGSSYEQYF,TGTGCCTGGAGTGCCTCCGTTAGCGGGAGCTCCTACGAGCAGTACTTC
TRBV2,.,TRBJ2-7,.,CASASYEQYF,TGTGCCTCCGCGAGTTACGAGCAGTACTTC
TRBV7-7,TRBD1,TRBJ2-7,.,CASSLGDRGSYEQYF,TGTGCTAGCAGCTTAGGGGACAGGGGCTCCTACGAGCAGTACTTC
TRBV18,.,TRBJ2-7,.,CASSPYRMYEQYF,TGTGCCAGCTCGCCCTACAGAATGTACGAGCAGTACTTC
TRBV5-1,.,TRBJ1-1,.,CASSLAGNTEAFF,TGCGCCAGCAGCTTGGCAGGGAACACTGAAGCTTTCTTT
TRBV29-1,TRBD2,TRBJ2-7,.,CSGGTSGSIYEQYF,TGCAGCGGGGGGACTAGCGGGAGTATATACGAGCAGTACTTC
TRBV19,.,TRBJ1-3,.,CATGGGNTIYF,TGTGCCACGGGAGGTGGAAACACCATATATTTT
TRBV2,.,TRBJ1-5,.,CASSDSGAWPQHF,TGTGCCAGCAGTGATTCGGGAGCGTGGCCCCAGCATTTT
TRBV7-9,TRBD1,TRBJ1-6,.,CASSLAGTGESPLHF,TGTGCCAGCAGCTTAGCAGGGACAGGCGAGTCACCCCTCCACTTT
TRBV9,.,TRBJ1-3,.,CASSAGTSGNTIYF,TGTGCCAGCAGCGCCGGGACTTCTGGAAACACCATATATTTT
TRBV29-1,.,TRBJ2-2,.,CSVRSSTGELFF,TGCAGCGTTCGAAGTAGTACCGGGGAGCTGTTTTTT
TRBV2,.,TRBJ2-2,.,CAIDLAGELFF,TGTGCCATAGACTTAGCCGGGGAGCTGTTTTTT
TRBV9,.,TRBJ1-2,.,CASSVAGGDGYTF,TGTGCCAGCAGCGTAGCTGGGGGGGATGGCTACACCTTC
TRBV7-6,.,TRBJ2-2,.,CASGARGVGGELFF,TGTGCCAGCGGCGCCAGGGGGGTGGGCGGGGAGCTGTTTTTT
TRBV2,TRBD1,TRBJ2-7,.,CASSEDKGRGQSYEQYF,TGTGCCAGCAGTGAAGACAAGGGCAGGGGGCAATCCTACGAGCAGTACTTC
TRBV29-1,.,TRBJ1-1,few,CSAGGDNLNTEAFF,TGCAGCGCAGGAGGAGATAATTTGAACACTGAAGCTTTCTTT
TRBV29-1,TRBD1,TRBJ2-7,.,CSGGDRGSYEQYF,TGCAGCGGAGGAGACAGGGGCTCCTACGAGCAGTACTTC
TRBV7-9,TRBD2,TRBJ2-3,once,CASSPGKRGTSTDTQYF,TGTGCCAGCAGCCCGGGGAAGCGGGGCACTAGCACAGATACGCAGTATTTT
TRBV18,TRBD1,TRBJ1-1,.,CASSPRQGGGNTEAFF,TGTGCCAGCTCACCACGACAGGGGGGTGGGAACACTGAAGCTTTCTTT
TRBV21-1,.,TRBJ2-4,.,CPDNLTGVIQYF,TGTCCCGACAATTTAACAGGGGTCATTCAGTACTTC
TRBV28,TRBD1,TRBJ2-7,.,CASSFQGAREQYF,TGTGCCAGCAGTTTTCAGGGGGCGCGGGAGCAGTACTTC
TRBV11-2,TRBD1,TRBJ1-4,.,CASSLAGQGLFF,TGTGCCAGCAGCTTAGCGGGACAGGGCTTGTTTTTT
TRBV5-1,TRBD1,TRBJ1-2,few,CASSQDRDRSNYGYTF,TGCGCCAGCAGCCAGGACCGGGACAGATCTAACTATGGCTACACCTTC
TRBV28,.,TRBJ2-7,.,CASSWTTSEQYF,TGTGCCAGCAGTTGGACAACCTCCGAGCAGTACTTC
TRBV4-3,TRBD1,TRBJ2-7,.,CASSQDWTGNSYEQYF,TGCGCCAGCAGCCAAGACTGGACAGGGAACTCCTACGAGCAGTACTTC